These T cell receptor beta chains were read from a single sample in a study of blood T cell repertoires in COVID-19. Profiling relied on immunoSEQ multiplex PCR, and the TCRdb table lists in-frame clones only, not all of them. Among more than 95,000 clones, around 83% were seen once, and the ten largest hold 2.5% to 3.5%. Sequencing was done on a sample of peripheral blood. All receptors come from a woman aged 80 or older with COVID-19, enrolled during active disease. Each CDR3 is given with its conserved first and last residue. D genes are given only for firm matches. The size field is filled for only some rows; it gives once, few, many or a size class.

TRBJ1-1 TRBV6-5 - - TGTGCCAGCAGTTACACAGCATTGAACACTGAAGCTTTCTTT CASSYTALNTEAFF
TRBJ2-7 TRBV7-4 - TRBD1 TGTGCCAGCAGCCAAGCAGGGGGGACAGGGCCAATATACGAGCAGTACTTC CASSQAGGTGPIYEQYF
TRBJ2-7 TRBV10-3 - - TGTGCCATCGGGGCAGCTTCCTACGAGCAGTACTTC CAIGAASYEQYF
TRBJ1-6 TRBV6-1 - - TGTGCCAGCAGTGAAGCCATCTCACCCCTCCACTTT CASSEAISPLHF
TRBJ2-1 TRBV18 - TRBD1 TGTGCCAGCTCTAATTTACCGGGACAGGGGGCTAGCGGGGCCTACAATGAGCAGTTCTTC CASSNLPGQGASGAYNEQFF
TRBJ1-6 TRBV11-1 - - TGTGCCAGCAGCTTAATTCGGGGGAATTCACCCCTCCACTTT CASSLIRGNSPLHF
TRBJ2-1 TRBV20-1 few - TGCAGTGCCAGTAGTACTAGATCCTACAATGAGCAGTTCTTC CSASSTRSYNEQFF
TRBJ2-7 TRBV2 - TRBD1 TGTGCCAGCAGGGCGGGACAGGTAGTCTCCGAGCAGTACTTC CASRAGQVVSEQYF
TRBJ1-3 TRBV2 - TRBD1 TGTGCCAGCAGTAAGACAGGGCTCTCTGGAAACACCATATATTTT CASSKTGLSGNTIYF
TRBJ1-5 TRBV11-2 - - TGTGCCAGCAGCACAGATTTTTATAGCAATCAGCCCCAGCATTTT CASSTDFYSNQPQHF
TRBJ1-6 TRBV7-2 once - TGTGCCAGCAGCTTAGTAGGGGGACAAAATAATTCACCCCTCCACTTT CASSLVGGQNNSPLHF